These T cell receptor beta chains were read from a single sample in a study of blood T cell repertoires in COVID-19. The assay was immunoSEQ multiplex PCR, and TCRdb's table has in-frame clones only and misses some. In the table there are over 250,000 clones, 80% to 95% of which are singletons. The specimen sequenced was peripheral blood. All receptors come from a woman aged 25-40 years with COVID-19, enrolled during active disease. CDR3s include the opening cysteine and the closing phenylalanine or tryptophan. The D gene is left open where the match is weak.

D gene	V gene	J gene	CDR3 protein
TRBD1	TRBV6-5	TRBJ2-7	CASRVGQNGYEQYF
.	TRBV12-3/TRBV12-4	TRBJ1-2	CASSFGGDYGYTF
TRBD2	TRBV7-2	TRBJ2-2	CASSLGNPGGRGGELFF
TRBD1	TRBV3-1/TRBV3-2	TRBJ1-2	CASSQSGQGSYGYTF
TRBD2	TRBV28	TRBJ2-1	CASSPPGLAGAGYNEQFF
.	TRBV20-1	TRBJ1-2	CSASHGYGYTF
TRBD1	TRBV7-8	TRBJ2-7	CASSRTGDEQYF
.	TRBV6-2/TRBV6-3	TRBJ2-3	CASSYSITGLAPGTDTQYF
TRBD2	TRBV25-1	TRBJ2-1	CASNSGSSYNEQFF
.	TRBV19	TRBJ2-1	CASSMGRYGREGVYNEQFF
TRBD1	TRBV19	TRBJ1-2	CASSTLETGPYGYTF
.	TRBV18	TRBJ1-4	CASSPGHREEKLFF
.	TRBV6-4	TRBJ1-2	CASRSEDSDYGYTF
.	TRBV3-1/TRBV3-2	TRBJ2-1	CASSQVRNEQFF
TRBD2	TRBV7-2	TRBJ2-5	CASSVGTSGNQETQYF
.	TRBV3-1/TRBV3-2	TRBJ1-1	CASSQAEEAFF
.	TRBV7-9	TRBJ1-4	CASSQKEKLFF
.	TRBV12-3/TRBV12-4	TRBJ2-7	CASSPQQGYEQYF
.	TRBV7-8	TRBJ2-2	CASSIYGGSNTGELFF
TRBD2	TRBV19	TRBJ2-1	CASSMTSGSSYNEQFF
.	TRBV12-3/TRBV12-4	TRBJ1-1	CASSLELEAFF
TRBD2	TRBV7-2	TRBJ2-1	CASSLTSGRNNEQFF
TRBD1	TRBV13	TRBJ1-6	CASSLAGTGNSPLHF
.	TRBV28	TRBJ1-4	CASSLRQYEKLFF
TRBD1	TRBV27	TRBJ1-4	CASSPGTENEKLFF
.	TRBV28	TRBJ1-2	CASSLTGTSYGYTF
.	TRBV11-1	TRBJ1-3	CASSFGQVNTIYF
TRBD1	TRBV3-1/TRBV3-2	TRBJ1-3	CASSQLPATGSGNTIYF
TRBD1	TRBV7-8	TRBJ1-6	CASSLDRGNNSPLHF
.	TRBV19	TRBJ2-7	CASSISRDTSYEQYF
.	TRBV5-1	TRBJ1-1	CASSSTGDSNTEAFF
.	TRBV6-5	TRBJ2-5	CATLGVGETQYF
TRBD1	TRBV5-1	TRBJ2-5	CASSLLQGMYQETQYF
TRBD2	TRBV7-9	TRBJ2-2	CASSPSRRAGGYTGELFF
.	TRBV30	TRBJ1-6	CACEQGGDSPLHF
TRBD1	TRBV5-3	TRBJ1-1	CARSLTLGQQNTEAFF
.	TRBV6-5	TRBJ2-7	CASGQPGYEAFEQYF
.	TRBV19	TRBJ2-3	CASSTGLGTDTQYF
.	TRBV18	TRBJ2-3	CASSPPGSDTQYF
.	TRBV2	TRBJ1-2	CASSVTQNYGYTF
TRBD1	TRBV29-1	TRBJ1-4	CSVTGGLETNEKLFF
TRBD1	TRBV19	TRBJ1-5	CASAPGQGIGQPQHF
.	TRBV6-4	TRBJ2-7	CASSVSPGYEQYF
TRBD1	TRBV27	TRBJ1-4	CASSFNQGVNEKLFF
.	TRBV7-2	TRBJ1-5	CASSLNTNQPQHF
TRBD2	TRBV5-1	TRBJ2-1	CASSSGGRLNEQFF
.	TRBV3-1/TRBV3-2	TRBJ1-2	CASSQDAGRRGYGYTF
.	TRBV3-1/TRBV3-2	TRBJ1-5	CASSLPGQPQHF
.	TRBV19	TRBJ1-4	CASKVTANEKLFF
.	TRBV18	TRBJ1-1	CASSPKGLVTEAFF
TRBD1	TRBV6-5	TRBJ2-1	CAIYPRRGTGAEQFF